The rows below give T cell receptor beta chains drawn from one sample of a study of cytomegalovirus exposure and HLA in healthy donors. The table came from immunoSEQ multiplex PCR; TCRdb's copy has only in-frame clones and leaves some out. The data hold approximately 190,000 clones, with roughly 84% observed a single time. The sequenced sample consisted of PBMCs. The receptors were gathered from a woman aged 45-60 years in good health and CMV-seropositive. Both conserved end residues are part of each CDR3. The D gene is left open where the match is weak. Size tells how often a clone was seen (once, few, many) or the class of an expanded clone, and some rows leave it out.

abundance,j_gene,d_gene,v_gene,CDR3nt,CDR3aa
.,TRBJ2-2,.,TRBV2,TGTGCCAGCAGGTTACAGCAGAACGCCGGGGAGCTGTTTTTT,CASRLQQNAGELFF
.,TRBJ1-1,TRBD1,TRBV18,TGTGCCAGCTCACCGGACAGGGATGAAGCTTTCTTT,CASSPDRDEAFF
.,TRBJ2-2,TRBD2,TRBV5-1,TGCGCCAGCAGACTAGCGGGTTTGAACACCGGGGAGCTGTTTTTT,CASRLAGLNTGELFF
.,TRBJ2-2,.,TRBV4-3,TGCGCCAGCAGCCAAGAGGCAGGCGTTCGAGGGGAGCTGTTTTTT,CASSQEAGVRGELFF
.,TRBJ2-5,.,TRBV5-4,TGTGCCAGCAGCTTTTCCCAGCGGCAAGAGACCCAGTACTTC,CASSFSQRQETQYF
.,TRBJ1-1,TRBD1,TRBV5-1,TGCGCCAGCAGCCCGGACAGGGACTTCACTGAAGCTTTCTTT,CASSPDRDFTEAFF
.,TRBJ2-7,.,TRBV6-5,TGTGCCAGCAAGGAGGGTTTCGTCCGCGAGCAGTACTTC,CASKEGFVREQYF
few,TRBJ1-3,.,TRBV4-3,TGCGCCAGCAGCCAAGATCTGGGAGATGGAAACACCATATATTTT,CASSQDLGDGNTIYF
.,TRBJ2-3,TRBD1,TRBV10-3,TGTGCCATCAGTCCTGACAGGGGATCCACAGATACGCAGTATTTT,CAISPDRGSTDTQYF
.,TRBJ1-1,TRBD1,TRBV11-3,TGTGCCAGCAGCTCCCGGACAGGGGGGACTGAAGCTTTCTTT,CASSSRTGGTEAFF
once,TRBJ1-2,.,TRBV6-1,TGTGCCACCCGGACAGATGATAACTATGGCTACACCTTC,CATRTDDNYGYTF
.,TRBJ2-3,.,TRBV5-1,TGCGCCAGCAGAGTTTCAGGGGTCACCGCAGATACGCAGTATTTT,CASRVSGVTADTQYF
.,TRBJ2-4,.,TRBV5-6,TGTGCCAGCAGCTTGGTCATAGCCCCAAACATTCAGTACTTC,CASSLVIAPNIQYF
few,TRBJ1-4,.,TRBV6-6,TGTGCCAGCACCCCAGGGTCGCTGGCTGGTGAAAAACTGTTTTTT,CASTPGSLAGEKLFF
.,TRBJ2-5,TRBD1,TRBV5-1,TGCGCCAGCAGCCGGACGACAGGGACCGCCGTGTGGGAGACCCAGTACTTC,CASSRTTGTAVWETQYF
.,TRBJ1-1,.,TRBV6-5,TGTGCCAGCAGTTACTCCGGGGTGAACACTGAAGCTTTCTTT,CASSYSGVNTEAFF
.,TRBJ2-2,TRBD2,TRBV19,TGTGCCAGTACCCTGCTGACTAGCGGGGGGACTCGGACCGGGGAGCTGTTTTTT,CASTLLTSGGTRTGELFF
.,TRBJ2-7,TRBD2,TRBV7-9,TGTGCCAGCAGCTCCGGGAGGGGGGGATCCTCCTACGAGCAGTACTTC,CASSSGRGGSSYEQYF
few,TRBJ1-2,.,TRBV30,TGTGCCTGGAGTGTACCAGGGGTCGACGGCTACACCTTC,CAWSVPGVDGYTF
.,TRBJ1-1,TRBD1,TRBV12-5,TGTGCTAGTGGTCCAGGACAGGGCTTAGGCACTGAAGCTTTCTTT,CASGPGQGLGTEAFF
.,TRBJ2-2,TRBD1,TRBV6-5,TGTGCCAGCAGCCGACCGGGACAGGGTACCGGGGAGCTGTTTTTT,CASSRPGQGTGELFF
.,TRBJ2-3,.,TRBV5-6,TGTGCCAGCAGCGCGGACACTGACAGGCGCACAGATACGCAGTATTTT,CASSADTDRRTDTQYF
.,TRBJ2-1,.,TRBV2,TGTGCCAGCAGCGGGGGGCCCTTCAATGAGCAGTTCTTC,CASSGGPFNEQFF
.,TRBJ2-2,TRBD2,TRBV2,TGTGCCAGCAGTCCCCCGGGACTAGCGGGGGGATTCACCGGGGAGCTGTTTTTT,CASSPPGLAGGFTGELFF
.,TRBJ2-3,.,TRBV6-5,TGTGCCAGCAGTTACTCGCTGGTAGCAACAGATACGCAGTATTTT,CASSYSLVATDTQYF
.,TRBJ2-1,TRBD2,TRBV7-9,TGTGCCAGCAGCTTCAGAGGGGGACTAGCGGGGTCCTACAATGAGCAGTTCTTC,CASSFRGGLAGSYNEQFF
.,TRBJ2-2,TRBD1,TRBV28,TGTGCCAGCAGTGCCCCGGGACAGGGAGCGTACGGGGAGCTGTTTTTT,CASSAPGQGAYGELFF
.,TRBJ2-7,TRBD1,TRBV7-9,TGTGCCAGCAGCCCCCCACCGGGACAGAAGACCTACGAGCAGTACTTC,CASSPPPGQKTYEQYF